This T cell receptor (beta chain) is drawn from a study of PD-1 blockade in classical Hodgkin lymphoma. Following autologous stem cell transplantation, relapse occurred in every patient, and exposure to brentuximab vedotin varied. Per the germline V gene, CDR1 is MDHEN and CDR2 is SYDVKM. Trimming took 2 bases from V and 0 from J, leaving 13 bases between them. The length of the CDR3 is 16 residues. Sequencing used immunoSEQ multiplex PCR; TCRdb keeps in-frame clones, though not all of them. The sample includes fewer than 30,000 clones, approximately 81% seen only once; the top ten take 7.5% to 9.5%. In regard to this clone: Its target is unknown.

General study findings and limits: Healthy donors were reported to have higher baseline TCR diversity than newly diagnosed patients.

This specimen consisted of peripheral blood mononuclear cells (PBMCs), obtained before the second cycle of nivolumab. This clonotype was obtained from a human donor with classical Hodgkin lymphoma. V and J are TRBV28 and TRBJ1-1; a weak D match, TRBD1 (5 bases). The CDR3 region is CASSLGFRAVNTEAFF. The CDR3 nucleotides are TGTGCCAGCAGTTTAGGGTTCAGGGCGGTGAACACTGAAGCTTTCTTT.